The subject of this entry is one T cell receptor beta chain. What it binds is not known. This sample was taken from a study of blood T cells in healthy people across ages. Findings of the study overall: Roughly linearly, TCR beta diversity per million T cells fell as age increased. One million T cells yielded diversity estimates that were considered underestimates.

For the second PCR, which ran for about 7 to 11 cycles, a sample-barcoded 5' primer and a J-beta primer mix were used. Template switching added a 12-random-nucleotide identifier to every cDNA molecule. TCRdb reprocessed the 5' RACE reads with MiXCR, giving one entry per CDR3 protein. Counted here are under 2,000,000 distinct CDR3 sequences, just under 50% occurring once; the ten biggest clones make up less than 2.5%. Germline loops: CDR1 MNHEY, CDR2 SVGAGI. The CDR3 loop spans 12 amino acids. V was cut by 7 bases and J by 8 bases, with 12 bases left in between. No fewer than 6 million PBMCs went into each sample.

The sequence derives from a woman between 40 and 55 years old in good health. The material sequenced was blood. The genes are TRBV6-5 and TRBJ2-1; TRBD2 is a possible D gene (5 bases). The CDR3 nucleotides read TGTGCCAGCACTCGGACTGGGGATGAGCAGTTCTTC. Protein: CASTRTGDEQFF.